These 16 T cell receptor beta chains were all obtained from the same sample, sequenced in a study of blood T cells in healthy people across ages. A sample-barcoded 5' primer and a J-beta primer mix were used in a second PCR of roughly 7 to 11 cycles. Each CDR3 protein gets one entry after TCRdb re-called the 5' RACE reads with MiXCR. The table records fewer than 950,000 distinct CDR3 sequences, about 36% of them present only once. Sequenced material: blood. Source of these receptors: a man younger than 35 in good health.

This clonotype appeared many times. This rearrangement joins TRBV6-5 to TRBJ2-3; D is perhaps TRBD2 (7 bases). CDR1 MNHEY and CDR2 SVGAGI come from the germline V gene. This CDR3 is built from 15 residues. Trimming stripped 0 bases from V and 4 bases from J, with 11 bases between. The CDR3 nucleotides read TGTGCCAGCAGTTACTCGGAGGGGGGGGCAGATACGCAGTATTTT. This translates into CASSYSEGGADTQYF.

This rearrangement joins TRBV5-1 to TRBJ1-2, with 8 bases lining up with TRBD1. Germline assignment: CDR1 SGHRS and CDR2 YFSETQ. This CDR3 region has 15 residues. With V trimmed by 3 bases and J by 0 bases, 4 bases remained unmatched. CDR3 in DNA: TGCGCCAGCAGCTACGGACAGGGCGCTAACTATGGCTACACCTTC. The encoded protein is CASSYGQGANYGYTF.

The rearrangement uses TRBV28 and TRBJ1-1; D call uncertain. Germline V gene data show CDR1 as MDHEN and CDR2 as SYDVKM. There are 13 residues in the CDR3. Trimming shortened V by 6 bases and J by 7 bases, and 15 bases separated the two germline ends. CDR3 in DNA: TGTGCCAGCAGACCGGGCGGGCAAGGTGAAGCTTTCTTT. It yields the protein CASRPGGQGEAFF.

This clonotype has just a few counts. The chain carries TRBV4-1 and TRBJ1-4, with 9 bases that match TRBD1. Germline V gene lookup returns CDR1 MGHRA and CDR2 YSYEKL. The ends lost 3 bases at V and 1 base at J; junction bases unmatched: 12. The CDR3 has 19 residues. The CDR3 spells CASSHRTGGGYGTNEKLFF. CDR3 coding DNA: TGCGCCAGCAGCCACCGTACAGGGGGCGGGTATGGAACTAATGAAAAACTGTTTTTT.

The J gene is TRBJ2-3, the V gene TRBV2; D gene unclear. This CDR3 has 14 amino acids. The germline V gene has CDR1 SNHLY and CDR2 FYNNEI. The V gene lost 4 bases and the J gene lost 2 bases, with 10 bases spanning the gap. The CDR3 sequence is CASSGGQLTDTQYF. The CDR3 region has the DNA TGTGCCAGCAGTGGGGGTCAGCTCACAGATACGCAGTATTTT.

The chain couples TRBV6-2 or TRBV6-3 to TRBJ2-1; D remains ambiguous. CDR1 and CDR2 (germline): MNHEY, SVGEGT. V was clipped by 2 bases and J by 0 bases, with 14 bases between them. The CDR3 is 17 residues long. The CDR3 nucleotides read TGTGCCAGCAGTTACCGCGAACTATCGAGCTCCTACAATGAGCAGTTCTTC. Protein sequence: CASSYRELSSSYNEQFF.

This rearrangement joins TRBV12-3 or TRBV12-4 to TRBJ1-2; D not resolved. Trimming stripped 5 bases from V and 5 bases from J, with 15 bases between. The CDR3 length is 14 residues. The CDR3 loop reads CASSPAGPAYGYTF. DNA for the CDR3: TGTGCCAGCAGTCCGGCCGGGCCAGCTTATGGCTACACCTTC.

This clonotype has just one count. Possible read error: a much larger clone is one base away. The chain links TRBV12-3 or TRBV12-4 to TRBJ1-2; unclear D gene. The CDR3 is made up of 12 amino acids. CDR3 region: CACSLVDYGYTF. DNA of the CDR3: TGTGCCTGCAGTTTAGTAGACTATGGCTACACCTTC.

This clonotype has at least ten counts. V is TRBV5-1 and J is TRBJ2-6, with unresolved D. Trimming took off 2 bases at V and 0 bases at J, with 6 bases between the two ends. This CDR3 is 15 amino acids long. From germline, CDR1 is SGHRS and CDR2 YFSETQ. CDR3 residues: CASSFEVSGANVLTF. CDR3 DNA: TGCGCCAGCAGCTTTGAGGTCTCTGGGGCCAACGTCCTGACTTTC.

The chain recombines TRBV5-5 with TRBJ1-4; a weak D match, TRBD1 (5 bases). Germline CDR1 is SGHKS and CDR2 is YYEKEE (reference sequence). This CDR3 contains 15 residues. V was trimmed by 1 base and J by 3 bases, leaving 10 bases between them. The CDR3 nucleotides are TGTGCCAGCAGCTTGACGGGACGGTCTAATGAAAAACTGTTTTTT. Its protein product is CASSLTGRSNEKLFF.

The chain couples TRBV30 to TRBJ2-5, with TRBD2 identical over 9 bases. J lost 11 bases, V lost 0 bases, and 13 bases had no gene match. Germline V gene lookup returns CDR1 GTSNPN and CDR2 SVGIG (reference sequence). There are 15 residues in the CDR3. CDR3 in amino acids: CAWSVQRGDQNEQYF. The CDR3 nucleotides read TGTGCCTGGAGTGTACAGCGGGGGGATCAGAATGAGCAGTACTTC.

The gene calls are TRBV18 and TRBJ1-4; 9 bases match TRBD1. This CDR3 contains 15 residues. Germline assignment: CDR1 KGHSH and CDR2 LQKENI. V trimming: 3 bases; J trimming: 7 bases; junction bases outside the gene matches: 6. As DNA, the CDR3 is TGTGCCAGCTCACCGCCCGGGACAGGGACTGAAAAACTGTTTTTT. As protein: CASSPPGTGTEKLFF.

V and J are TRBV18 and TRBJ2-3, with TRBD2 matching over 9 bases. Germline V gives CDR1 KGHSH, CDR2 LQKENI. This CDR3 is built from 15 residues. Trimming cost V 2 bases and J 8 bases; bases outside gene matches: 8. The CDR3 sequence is CASSPSVAGDTTQYF. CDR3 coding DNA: TGTGCCAGCTCACCATCGGTAGCGGGGGACACTACGCAGTATTTT.

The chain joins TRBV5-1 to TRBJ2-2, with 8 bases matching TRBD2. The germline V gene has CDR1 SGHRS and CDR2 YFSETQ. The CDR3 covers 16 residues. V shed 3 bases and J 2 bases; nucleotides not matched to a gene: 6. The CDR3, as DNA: TGCGCCAGCAGCTCGTCGGCGGGGGGAAACACCGGGGAGCTGTTTTTT. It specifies CASSSSAGGNTGELFF.

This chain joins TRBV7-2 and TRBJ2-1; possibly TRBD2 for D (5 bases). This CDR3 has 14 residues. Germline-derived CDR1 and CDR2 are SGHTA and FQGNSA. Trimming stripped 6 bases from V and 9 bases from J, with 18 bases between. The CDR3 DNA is TGTGCCAGCAGACAAATAGGAACGGGAATTGAGCAGTTCTTC. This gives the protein CASRQIGTGIEQFF.

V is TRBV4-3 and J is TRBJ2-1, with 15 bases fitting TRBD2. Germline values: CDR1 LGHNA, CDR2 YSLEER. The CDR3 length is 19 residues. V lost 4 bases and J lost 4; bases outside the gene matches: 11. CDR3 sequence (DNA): TGCGCCAGCAGCCCTGGTAGGACTAGCGGGGGGGTAAAATACAATGAGCAGTTCTTC. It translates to CASSPGRTSGGVKYNEQFF.